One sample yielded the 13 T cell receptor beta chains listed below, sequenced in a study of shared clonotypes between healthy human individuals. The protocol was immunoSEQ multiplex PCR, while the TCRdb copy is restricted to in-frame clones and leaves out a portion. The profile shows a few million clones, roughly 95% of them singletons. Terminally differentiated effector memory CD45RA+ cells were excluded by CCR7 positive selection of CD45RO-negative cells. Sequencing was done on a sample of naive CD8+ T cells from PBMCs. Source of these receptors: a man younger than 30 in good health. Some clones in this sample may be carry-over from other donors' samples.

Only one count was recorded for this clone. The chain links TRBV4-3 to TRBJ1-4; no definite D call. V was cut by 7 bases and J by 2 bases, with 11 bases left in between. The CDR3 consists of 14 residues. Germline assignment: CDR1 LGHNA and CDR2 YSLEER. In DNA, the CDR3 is TGCGCCAGCACCGCCCGAGGGACTAATGAAAAACTGTTTTTT. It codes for CASTARGTNEKLFF.

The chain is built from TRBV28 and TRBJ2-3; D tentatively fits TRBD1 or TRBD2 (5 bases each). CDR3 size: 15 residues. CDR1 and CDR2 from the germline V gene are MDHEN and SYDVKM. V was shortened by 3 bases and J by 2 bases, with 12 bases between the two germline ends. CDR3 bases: TGTGCCAGCAGTTTGACCGGGACGTACACAGATACGCAGTATTTT. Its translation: CASSLTGTYTDTQYF.

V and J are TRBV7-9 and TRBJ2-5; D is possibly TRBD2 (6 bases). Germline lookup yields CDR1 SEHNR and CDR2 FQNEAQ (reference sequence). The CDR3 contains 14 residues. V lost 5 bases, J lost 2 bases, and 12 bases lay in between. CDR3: CASSPGSGQETQYF. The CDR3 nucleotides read TGTGCCAGCAGCCCCGGGAGTGGGCAAGAGACCCAGTACTTC.

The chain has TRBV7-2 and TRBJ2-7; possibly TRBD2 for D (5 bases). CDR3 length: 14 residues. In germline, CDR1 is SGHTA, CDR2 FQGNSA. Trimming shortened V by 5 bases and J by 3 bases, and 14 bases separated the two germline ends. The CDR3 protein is CASSEIGSGYEQYF. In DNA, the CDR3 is TGTGCCAGCAGCGAAATAGGGAGCGGCTACGAGCAGTACTTC.

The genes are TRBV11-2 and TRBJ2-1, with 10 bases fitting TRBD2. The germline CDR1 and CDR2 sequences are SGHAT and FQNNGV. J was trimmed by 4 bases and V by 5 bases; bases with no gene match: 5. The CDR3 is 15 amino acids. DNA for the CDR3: TGTGCCAGCAGCATGACTAGCGGGTTTTACAATGAGCAGTTCTTC. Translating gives CASSMTSGFYNEQFF. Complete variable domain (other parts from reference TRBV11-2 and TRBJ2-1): EAGVAQSPRYKIIEKRQSVAFWCNPISGHATLYWYQQILGQGPKLLIQFQNNGVVDDSQLPKDRFSAERLKGVDSTLKIQPAKLEDSAVYLCASSMTSGFYNEQFFGPGTRLTVL.

CDR3 in amino acids: CASSPRGAPSYEQYF. The CDR3 region has the DNA TGTGCCAGCAGCCCCCGAGGTGCGCCTTCCTACGAGCAGTACTTC. This rearrangement joins TRBV9 to TRBJ2-7; D unclear. CDR3 size: 15 residues. V lost 4 bases and J lost 1, with 15 bases in between. CDR1 and CDR2 (germline): SGDLS, YYNGEE.

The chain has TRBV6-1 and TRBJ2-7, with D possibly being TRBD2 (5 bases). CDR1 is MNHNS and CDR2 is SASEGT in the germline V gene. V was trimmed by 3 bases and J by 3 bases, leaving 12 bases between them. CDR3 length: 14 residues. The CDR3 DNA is TGTGCCAGCAGTGAGGGTAGCGTTTTCTACGAGCAGTACTTC. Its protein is CASSEGSVFYEQYF.

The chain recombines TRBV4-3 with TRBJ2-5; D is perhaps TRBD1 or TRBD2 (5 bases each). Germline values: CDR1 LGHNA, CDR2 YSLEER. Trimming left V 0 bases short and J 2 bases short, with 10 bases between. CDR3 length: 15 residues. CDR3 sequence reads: CASSQDPGTQETQYF. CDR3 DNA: TGCGCCAGCAGCCAAGACCCCGGGACGCAAGAGACCCAGTACTTC.

CDR3 DNA sequence: TGTGCCAGCGGAGGAGCGGGAGGGACTTACAATGAGCAGTTCTTC. This encodes CASGGAGGTYNEQFF. The J gene is TRBJ2-1, the V gene TRBV7-2, with TRBD2 identical over 10 bases. V lost 8 bases, J lost 4 bases, and 8 bases stayed unmatched. Germline values: CDR1 SGHTA, CDR2 FQGNSA. CDR3 length: 15 amino acids.

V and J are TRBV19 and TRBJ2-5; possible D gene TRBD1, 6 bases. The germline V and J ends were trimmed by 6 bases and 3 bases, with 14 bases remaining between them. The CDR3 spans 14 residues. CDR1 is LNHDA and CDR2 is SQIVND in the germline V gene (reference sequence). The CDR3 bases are TGTGCCAGTAGCCAACCGAGGACAGAAGAGACCCAGTACTTC. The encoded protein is CASSQPRTEETQYF.

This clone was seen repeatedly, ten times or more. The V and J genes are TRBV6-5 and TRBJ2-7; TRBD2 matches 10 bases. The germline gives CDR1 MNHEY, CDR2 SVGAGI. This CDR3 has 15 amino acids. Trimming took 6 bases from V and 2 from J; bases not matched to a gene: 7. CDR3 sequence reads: CASRLGLAETYEQYF. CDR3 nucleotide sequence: TGTGCCAGCAGACTAGGACTAGCGGAAACCTACGAGCAGTACTTC.

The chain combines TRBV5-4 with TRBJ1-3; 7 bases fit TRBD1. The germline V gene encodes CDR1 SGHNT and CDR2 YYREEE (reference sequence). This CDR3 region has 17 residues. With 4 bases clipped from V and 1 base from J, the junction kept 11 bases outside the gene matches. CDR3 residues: CASSTRQGGYSGNTIYF. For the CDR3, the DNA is TGTGCCAGCAGCACCCGACAGGGTGGATATTCTGGAAACACCATATATTTT.

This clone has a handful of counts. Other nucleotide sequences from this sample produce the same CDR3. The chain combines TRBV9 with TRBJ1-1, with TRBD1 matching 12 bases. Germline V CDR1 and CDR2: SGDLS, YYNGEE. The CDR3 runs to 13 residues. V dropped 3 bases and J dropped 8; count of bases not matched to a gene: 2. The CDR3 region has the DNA TGTGCCAGCAGCGCCGGGACAGGGGGCGAAGCTTTCTTT. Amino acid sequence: CASSAGTGGEAFF.